A selection of T cell receptor beta chains follows, all from one sample in a study of OX40 agonist ivuxolimab in advanced cancers. The data were produced by immunoSEQ multiplex PCR, yet TCRdb's version contains in-frame clones alone and is incomplete. The sample has tens of thousands of clones, about 80% seen once. The sequenced sample was CD4+ or CD8+ T cells sorted from blood, obtained in a trial of the OX40 agonist ivuxolimab. All receptors come from an adult with an advanced solid tumor such as melanoma, head and neck, liver or kidney cancer. Both conserved end residues are part of each CDR3. D genes are given only for firm matches. Clone size appears in some rows only: once, few, many, or a class for an expanded clone.

clone size: NA; V gene: TRBV6-5; J gene: TRBJ1-1; D gene: NA; CDR3 protein: CASSGGWTEAFF; CDR3 DNA: TGTGCCAGCAGCGGAGGGTGGACTGAAGCTTTCTTT
clone size: NA; V gene: TRBV2; J gene: TRBJ1-2; D gene: TRBD1; CDR3 protein: CASSPGTGYYGYTF; CDR3 DNA: TGTGCCAGCAGCCCCGGGACAGGGTACTATGGCTACACCTTC
clone size: NA; V gene: TRBV7-8; J gene: TRBJ2-7; D gene: NA; CDR3 protein: CASSFIVMDEQYF; CDR3 DNA: TGTGCCAGCAGCTTCATAGTCATGGACGAGCAGTACTTC
clone size: NA; V gene: TRBV6-1; J gene: TRBJ2-5; D gene: NA; CDR3 protein: CASRPDGSQETQYF; CDR3 DNA: TGTGCCAGCAGGCCGGACGGTTCCCAAGAGACCCAGTACTTC
clone size: NA; V gene: TRBV9; J gene: TRBJ2-3; D gene: TRBD1; CDR3 protein: CASSGPTGPQFQYF; CDR3 DNA: TGTGCCAGCAGCGGACCGACAGGGCCCCAGTTCCAGTATTTT
clone size: NA; V gene: TRBV4-2; J gene: TRBJ2-1; D gene: TRBD2; CDR3 protein: CASSQGVAGYSYNEQFF; CDR3 DNA: TGTGCCAGCAGCCAAGGTGTAGCGGGATATTCCTACAATGAGCAGTTCTTC
clone size: NA; V gene: TRBV5-1; J gene: TRBJ2-3; D gene: NA; CDR3 protein: CASSPVPGPRTDTQYF; CDR3 DNA: TGCGCCAGCAGCCCCGTCCCAGGCCCCCGGACAGATACGCAGTATTTT
clone size: NA; V gene: TRBV6-5; J gene: TRBJ2-1; D gene: NA; CDR3 protein: CASSLGLEQFF; CDR3 DNA: TGTGCCAGCAGTTTAGGACTAGAGCAGTTCTTC
clone size: NA; V gene: TRBV7-2; J gene: TRBJ2-7; D gene: TRBD2; CDR3 protein: CASSSPRGLAEGTIYEQYF; CDR3 DNA: TGTGCCAGCAGCTCACCCCGAGGGCTAGCGGAGGGGACTATCTACGAGCAGTACTTC
clone size: NA; V gene: TRBV6-5; J gene: TRBJ2-6; D gene: NA; CDR3 protein: CASSLGLFGANVLTF; CDR3 DNA: TGTGCCAGCAGCCTTGGACTTTTTGGGGCCAACGTCCTGACTTTC
clone size: many; V gene: TRBV19; J gene: TRBJ2-7; D gene: TRBD1; CDR3 protein: CAVLDRDSYEQYF; CDR3 DNA: TGTGCCGTTCTGGACAGGGACTCCTACGAGCAGTACTTC
clone size: NA; V gene: TRBV23-1; J gene: TRBJ2-2; D gene: NA; CDR3 protein: CASSQTPGGTVAGDGRELFF; CDR3 DNA: TGCGCCAGCAGTCAGACTCCTGGGGGAACGGTCGCAGGGGATGGCCGGGAGCTGTTTTTT
clone size: NA; V gene: TRBV9; J gene: TRBJ1-6; D gene: NA; CDR3 protein: CASSEAYRADLHF; CDR3 DNA: TGTGCCAGCAGCGAAGCCTACCGGGCGGACCTCCACTTT
clone size: NA; V gene: TRBV27; J gene: TRBJ2-7; D gene: NA; CDR3 protein: CASSLGDGGYEQYF; CDR3 DNA: TGTGCCAGCAGTTTAGGGGACGGGGGCTACGAGCAGTACTTC
clone size: few; V gene: TRBV29-1; J gene: TRBJ1-1; D gene: NA; CDR3 protein: CSVGSGERAEAFF; CDR3 DNA: TGCAGCGTTGGCTCTGGGGAGAGGGCTGAAGCTTTCTTT
clone size: NA; V gene: TRBV15; J gene: TRBJ1-2; D gene: TRBD1; CDR3 protein: CATSRGTGGDGYTF; CDR3 DNA: TGTGCCACCAGCAGGGGGACAGGGGGCGATGGCTACACCTTC
clone size: NA; V gene: TRBV5-1; J gene: TRBJ2-3; D gene: NA; CDR3 protein: CASSPKTTRVADTQYF; CDR3 DNA: TGCGCCAGCAGCCCAAAGACTACCCGGGTAGCCGATACGCAGTATTTT
clone size: NA; V gene: TRBV7-8; J gene: TRBJ1-3; D gene: NA; CDR3 protein: CASSPTGSGNTIYF; CDR3 DNA: TGTGCCAGCAGCCCTACAGGGTCTGGAAACACCATATATTTT
clone size: NA; V gene: TRBV9; J gene: TRBJ2-2; D gene: NA; CDR3 protein: CASSVDDTGELFF; CDR3 DNA: TGTGCCAGCAGCGTAGATGATACCGGGGAGCTGTTTTTT
clone size: NA; V gene: TRBV28; J gene: TRBJ2-5; D gene: NA; CDR3 protein: CASSLRGEETQYF; CDR3 DNA: TGTGCCAGCAGTTTAAGGGGCGAAGAGACCCAGTACTTC
clone size: NA; V gene: TRBV13; J gene: TRBJ2-5; D gene: NA; CDR3 protein: CASSTRTDSQETQYF; CDR3 DNA: TGTGCCAGCAGCACCCGGACGGACTCCCAAGAGACCCAGTACTTC
clone size: many; V gene: TRBV27; J gene: TRBJ2-5; D gene: NA; CDR3 protein: CASSLYQGMDETQYF; CDR3 DNA: TGTGCCAGCAGCCTGTATCAGGGTATGGACGAGACCCAGTACTTC
clone size: NA; V gene: TRBV2; J gene: TRBJ1-6; D gene: NA; CDR3 protein: CASSELVWYNSPLHF; CDR3 DNA: TGTGCCAGCAGTGAACTCGTATGGTATAATTCACCCCTCCACTTT
clone size: NA; V gene: TRBV6-5; J gene: TRBJ2-1; D gene: TRBD2; CDR3 protein: CASSLLAGRNEQFF; CDR3 DNA: TGTGCCAGCAGTTTACTAGCGGGAAGGAATGAGCAGTTCTTC
clone size: NA; V gene: TRBV7-9; J gene: TRBJ2-7; D gene: TRBD1; CDR3 protein: CASTPPSGQGSYEQYF; CDR3 DNA: TGTGCCAGCACCCCTCCCTCGGGACAGGGGTCCTACGAGCAGTACTTC
clone size: NA; V gene: TRBV5-6; J gene: TRBJ1-1; D gene: NA; CDR3 protein: CASSMFTEAFF; CDR3 DNA: TGTGCCAGCAGCATGTTCACTGAAGCTTTCTTT
clone size: NA; V gene: TRBV7-3; J gene: TRBJ2-7; D gene: TRBD1; CDR3 protein: CASSWTGWDEQYF; CDR3 DNA: TGTGCCAGCAGCTGGACAGGGTGGGACGAGCAGTACTTC
clone size: many; V gene: TRBV28; J gene: TRBJ1-2; D gene: NA; CDR3 protein: CASSRPGVGRYYGYTF; CDR3 DNA: TGTGCCAGCAGTCGACCCGGGGTAGGGCGTTACTATGGCTACACCTTC
clone size: NA; V gene: TRBV6-5; J gene: TRBJ2-7; D gene: NA; CDR3 protein: CASSPGGDGEQYF; CDR3 DNA: TGTGCCAGCAGCCCGGGCGGGGACGGCGAGCAGTACTTC
clone size: NA; V gene: TRBV6-5; J gene: TRBJ2-7; D gene: NA; CDR3 protein: CASSYPREGKVEQYF; CDR3 DNA: TGTGCCAGCAGTTACCCCCGGGAAGGGAAAGTAGAGCAGTACTTC
clone size: NA; V gene: TRBV6-4; J gene: TRBJ2-1; D gene: NA; CDR3 protein: CASSDSMQNSYNEQFF; CDR3 DNA: TGTGCCAGCAGTGACTCGATGCAGAATTCCTACAATGAGCAGTTCTTC
clone size: NA; V gene: TRBV7-9; J gene: TRBJ2-7; D gene: NA; CDR3 protein: CASTGSHYEQYF; CDR3 DNA: TGTGCCAGCACAGGGAGTCACTACGAGCAGTACTTC
clone size: once; V gene: TRBV10-3; J gene: TRBJ1-5; D gene: NA; CDR3 protein: CAISESNQPQHF; CDR3 DNA: TGTGCCATCAGTGAAAGCAATCAGCCCCAGCATTTT
clone size: NA; V gene: TRBV4-3; J gene: TRBJ2-7; D gene: NA; CDR3 protein: CASSQADNSYEQYF; CDR3 DNA: TGCGCCAGCAGCCAAGCGGACAACTCCTACGAGCAGTACTTC
clone size: NA; V gene: TRBV2; J gene: TRBJ2-7; D gene: TRBD2; CDR3 protein: CASRGGFYEQYF; CDR3 DNA: TGTGCCAGCAGGGGAGGGTTTTACGAGCAGTACTTC
clone size: NA; V gene: TRBV28; J gene: TRBJ1-1; D gene: NA; CDR3 protein: CASSPLLELVTEAFF; CDR3 DNA: TGTGCCAGCAGTCCCCTCCTCGAGCTAGTCACTGAAGCTTTCTTT
clone size: NA; V gene: TRBV4-3; J gene: TRBJ1-1; D gene: NA; CDR3 protein: CASSQDSRGGTEAFF; CDR3 DNA: TGCGCCAGCAGCCAAGATTCAAGGGGTGGCACTGAAGCTTTCTTT
clone size: NA; V gene: TRBV2; J gene: TRBJ2-3; D gene: TRBD1; CDR3 protein: CASSERDRSTDTQYF; CDR3 DNA: TGTGCCAGCAGTGAACGGGACAGGTCCACAGATACGCAGTATTTT